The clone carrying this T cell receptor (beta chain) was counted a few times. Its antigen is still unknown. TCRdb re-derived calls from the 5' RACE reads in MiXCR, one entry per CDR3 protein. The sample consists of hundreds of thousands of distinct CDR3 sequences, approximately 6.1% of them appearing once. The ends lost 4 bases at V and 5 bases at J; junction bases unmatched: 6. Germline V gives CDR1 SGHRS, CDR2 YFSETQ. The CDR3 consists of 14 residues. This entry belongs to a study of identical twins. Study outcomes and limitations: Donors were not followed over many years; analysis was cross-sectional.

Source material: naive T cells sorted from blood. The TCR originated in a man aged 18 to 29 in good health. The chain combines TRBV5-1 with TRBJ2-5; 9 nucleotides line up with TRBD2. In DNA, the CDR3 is TGCGCCAGCAGCCCCGGACTAGCGTTGGAGACCCAGTACTTC. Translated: CASSPGLALETQYF.